The 10 T cell receptor beta chains in this list originate from one sample, sequenced in a study of lymphopenia after photon versus proton radiotherapy (dated by TCRdb to the late 2010s). Libraries came from the immunoSEQ multiplex PCR assay. The source is immuneACCESS, and TCRdb retained only in-frame sequences with V and J called. Part of the clones is not carried over; for the studies checked, unresolved V genes explain less than half of this, and the remainder is unexplained. Within this sample are tens of thousands of clones, with 85% of them counted one time only. The top ten hold roughly 2.3% of the sample. This specimen was peripheral blood, taken from a patient treated with photon-based radiotherapy. The receptors derive from a man in his forties or fifties with gastric cancer.

The rearrangement joins TRBV6-6 to TRBJ1-2, with D possibly being TRBD1 (6 bases). The CDR3 spans 14 residues. Trimming took 7 bases from V and 8 from J, leaving 20 bases between them. Germline values: CDR1 MNHNY, CDR2 SVGAGI (reference sequence). CDR3: CASTNRAGQGGYTF. The CDR3 DNA reads as TGTGCCAGCACCAACAGGGCGGGACAAGGAGGCTACACCTTC.

This chain connects TRBV28 to TRBJ2-7; 8 bases align to TRBD1. The CDR3 extends over 13 amino acids. Trimming at V came to 6 bases and at J to 6 bases, leaving 7 bases not matched to a gene. Germline-derived CDR1 and CDR2 are MDHEN and SYDVKM. CDR3 loop: CASRSGQGSEQYF. CDR3 coding DNA: TGTGCCAGCAGATCAGGACAGGGTTCCGAGCAGTACTTC.

This clone was seen only once. The chain carries TRBV13 and TRBJ2-5, with D possibly TRBD2 on 6 matching bases. Germline lookup yields CDR1 PRHDT and CDR2 FYEKMQ (reference sequence). This CDR3 is built from 15 residues. V was trimmed by 5 bases and J by 2 bases, leaving 15 bases between them. DNA for the CDR3: TGTGCCAGCAGCCTATTTCTAGCGTCTCAAGAGACCCAGTACTTC. Encoded protein: CASSLFLASQETQYF.

This clone showed up just once. The chain joins TRBV5-3 to TRBJ1-1, with TRBD1 matching over 8 bases. TRBV5-3 qualifies as an ORF whose function is uncertain. With V trimmed by 4 bases and J by 4 bases, 9 bases remained unmatched. The length of the CDR3 is 15 residues. The CDR3, as DNA: TGTGCCAGAAGCCGGAGGACAGGGTGGGCCACTGAAGCTTTCTTT. Translating gives CARSRRTGWATEAFF.

The chain joins TRBV5-6 to TRBJ2-5; 13 bases are a match to TRBD2. Per the germline V gene, CDR1 is SGHDT and CDR2 is YYEEEE. The CDR3 has 17 amino acids. V was pared by 4 bases and J by 7 bases, with 13 bases of the junction left unmatched. For the CDR3, the DNA is TGTGCCAGCAGCCACGATAGGACTAGCGGGGGAGGCGGGACCCAGTACTTC. Protein: CASSHDRTSGGGGTQYF.

This chain joins TRBV2 and TRBJ1-1, with D possibly matching TRBD1 (5 bases). CDR3 length equals 12 residues. The V and J ends lost 5 bases and 12 bases respectively, with 16 bases between them. Germline V CDR1 and CDR2: SNHLY, FYNNEI. CDR3 region: CASSPDSSETFF. In DNA, the CDR3 is TGTGCCAGCAGTCCCGACAGTTCTGAGACTTTCTTT. The variable domain in full, with the rest retrieved from reference TRBV2 and TRBJ1-1, is EPEVTQTPSHQVTQMGQEVILRCVPISNHLYFYWYRQILGQKVEFLVSFYNNEISEKSEIFDDQFSVERPDGSNFTLKIRSTKLEDSAMYFCASSPDSSETFFGQGTRLTVV.

The V gene is TRBV29-1, the J gene TRBJ1-2; TRBD1 matches 9 bases. Germline V gives CDR1 SQVTM, CDR2 ANQGSEA. The CDR3 sequence is 16 residues long. J was trimmed by 6 bases and V by 3 bases; bases with no gene match: 14. The CDR3 sequence is CSVDQSPGQGEHGYTF. CDR3 nucleotides: TGCAGCGTTGACCAATCCCCGGGACAGGGAGAGCATGGCTACACCTTC.

This chain joins TRBV11-3 and TRBJ2-1; 13 bases agree with TRBD2. From germline, CDR1 is SGHNT and CDR2 YENEEA. V was clipped by 5 bases and J by 7 bases; unmatched bases: 11. The CDR3 runs 17 residues. In nucleotides, the CDR3 is TGTGCCAGCAGCCCGCGTACTAGCGGGGGGGCAGGGAATGAGCAGTTCTTC. It specifies CASSPRTSGGAGNEQFF. The full variable domain, its missing parts supplied by reference TRBV11-3 and TRBJ2-1, is EAGVVQSPRYKIIEKKQPVAFWCNPISGHNTLYWYLQNLGQGPELLIRYENEEAVDDSQLPKDRFSAERLKGVDSTLKIQPAELGDSAVYLCASSPRTSGGAGNEQFFGPGTRLTVL.

The chain couples TRBV27 to TRBJ1-2, with D hard to call. Germline assignment: CDR1 MNHEY and CDR2 SMNVEV (reference sequence). This CDR3 is 13 amino acids long. V gave up 6 bases and J gave up 0 bases, with 8 bases separating them. The CDR3 region has the DNA TGTGCCAGCAGGGCCGGGCCTAACTATGGCTACACCTTC. Its translation is CASRAGPNYGYTF.

The chain is built from TRBV2 and TRBJ1-4; unclear D gene. The V gene lost 6 bases and the J gene lost 7 bases, with 18 bases spanning the gap. Germline CDR1 SNHLY, CDR2 FYNNEI. This CDR3 spans 15 amino acids. CDR3 region: CASRERSQRSEKLFF. In DNA form, the CDR3 reads TGTGCCAGCAGGGAAAGGTCCCAGAGAAGTGAAAAACTGTTTTTT.